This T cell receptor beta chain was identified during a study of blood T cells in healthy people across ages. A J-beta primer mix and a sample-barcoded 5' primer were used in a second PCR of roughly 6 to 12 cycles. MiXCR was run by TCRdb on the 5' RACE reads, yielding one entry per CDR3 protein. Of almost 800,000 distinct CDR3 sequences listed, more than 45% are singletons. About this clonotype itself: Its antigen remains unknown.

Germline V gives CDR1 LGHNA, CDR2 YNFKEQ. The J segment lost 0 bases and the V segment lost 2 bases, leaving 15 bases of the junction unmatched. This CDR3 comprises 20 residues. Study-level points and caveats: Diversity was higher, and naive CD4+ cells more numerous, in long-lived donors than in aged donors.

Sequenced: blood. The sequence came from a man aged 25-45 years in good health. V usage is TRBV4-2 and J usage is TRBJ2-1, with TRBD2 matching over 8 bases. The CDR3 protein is CASSQLGKHSGRSSYNEQFF. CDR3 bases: TGTGCCAGCAGCCAACTCGGGAAACACAGCGGGAGAAGCTCCTACAATGAGCAGTTCTTC.